This T cell receptor (beta chain) appears in the sequencing data of a study of T cells in Graves' hyperthyroidism and ophthalmopathy. General study results and limits: Researchers found most expanded thyroid clonotypes above 0.001 in blood as well. Ophthalmopathy was model-predicted a median about 7.1 months pre-onset.

The germline V gene encodes CDR1 SEHNR and CDR2 FQNEAQ (reference sequence). This CDR3 is 12 amino acids long. V gave up 8 bases and J gave up 5 bases, with 12 bases separating them. Amplified TCR beta CDR3 regions derived from RNA transcripts. Initially, a first-round RT-PCR of the TCR CDR3 employed the HTBI primer set. TCRdb called the multiplex PCR reads again in MiXCR, with one record for every CDR3 protein. Of fewer than 900,000 distinct CDR3 sequences listed, around 17% were seen once; the top ten hold around 7.7%. Every diagnosis used clinical symptoms, serum thyroxine and TRAb, thyroid ultrasound and orbital computed tomography. This clonotype occurred many times. Its cognate antigen is unknown.

Source material: blood. The source is a man aged 18-30 years with Graves' hyperthyroidism. The chain employs TRBV7-9 and TRBJ2-5; D gene ambiguous. The CDR3 DNA follows: TGTGCCAGCTACGTGGATGGGGAGACCCAGTACTTC. Protein product: CASYVDGETQYF.